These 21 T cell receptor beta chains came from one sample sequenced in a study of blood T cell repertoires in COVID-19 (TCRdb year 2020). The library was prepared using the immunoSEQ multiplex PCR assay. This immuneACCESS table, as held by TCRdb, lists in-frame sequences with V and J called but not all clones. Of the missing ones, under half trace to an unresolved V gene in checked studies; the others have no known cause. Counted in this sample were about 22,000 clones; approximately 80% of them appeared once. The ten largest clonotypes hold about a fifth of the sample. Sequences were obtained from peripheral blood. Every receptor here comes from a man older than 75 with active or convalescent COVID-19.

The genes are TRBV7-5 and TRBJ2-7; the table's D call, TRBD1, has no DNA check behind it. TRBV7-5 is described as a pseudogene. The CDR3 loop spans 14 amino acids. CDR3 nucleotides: TGTGCCAGAAGCTTAGGGGGGCAAGACTACGAGCAGTACTTC. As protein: CARSLGGQDYEQYF.

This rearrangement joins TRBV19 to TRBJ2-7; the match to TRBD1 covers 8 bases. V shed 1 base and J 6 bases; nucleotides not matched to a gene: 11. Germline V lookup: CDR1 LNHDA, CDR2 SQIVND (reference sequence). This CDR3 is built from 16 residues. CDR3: CASSIARETGEREQYF. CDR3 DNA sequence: TGTGCCAGTAGTATAGCGCGAGAGACAGGGGAGCGCGAGCAGTACTTC.

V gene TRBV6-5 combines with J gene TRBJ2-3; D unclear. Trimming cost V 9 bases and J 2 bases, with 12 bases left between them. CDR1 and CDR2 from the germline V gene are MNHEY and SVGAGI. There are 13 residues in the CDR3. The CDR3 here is CASLDTYTDTQYF. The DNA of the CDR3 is TGTGCCAGTTTAGACACATACACAGATACGCAGTATTTT.

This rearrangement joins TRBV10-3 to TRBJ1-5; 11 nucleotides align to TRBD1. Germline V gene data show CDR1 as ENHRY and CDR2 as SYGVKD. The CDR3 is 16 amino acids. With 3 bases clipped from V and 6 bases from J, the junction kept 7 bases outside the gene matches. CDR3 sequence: CAISESDRGLGQPQHF. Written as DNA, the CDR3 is TGTGCCATCAGTGAATCGGACAGGGGGCTAGGTCAGCCCCAGCATTTT.

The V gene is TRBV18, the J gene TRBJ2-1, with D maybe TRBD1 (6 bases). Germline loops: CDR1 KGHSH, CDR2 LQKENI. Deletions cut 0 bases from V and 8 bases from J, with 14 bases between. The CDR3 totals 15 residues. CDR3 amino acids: CASSPPTAGAYEQFF. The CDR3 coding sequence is TGTGCCAGCTCACCACCGACGGCAGGGGCATATGAGCAGTTCTTC.

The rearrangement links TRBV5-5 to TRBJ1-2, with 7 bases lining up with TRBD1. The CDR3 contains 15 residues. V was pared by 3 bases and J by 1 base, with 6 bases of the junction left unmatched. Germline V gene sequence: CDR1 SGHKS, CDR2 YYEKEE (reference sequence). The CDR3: CASSYTGDFNYGYTF. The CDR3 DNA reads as TGTGCCAGCAGCTATACAGGGGACTTTAACTATGGCTACACCTTC.

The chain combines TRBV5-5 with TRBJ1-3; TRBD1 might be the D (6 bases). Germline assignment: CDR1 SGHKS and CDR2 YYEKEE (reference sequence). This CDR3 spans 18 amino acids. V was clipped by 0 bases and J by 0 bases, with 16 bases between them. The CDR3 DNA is TGTGCCAGCAGCTTGGAAGACCTAGGGGGTGGCTCTGGAAACACCATATATTTT. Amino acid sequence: CASSLEDLGGGSGNTIYF.

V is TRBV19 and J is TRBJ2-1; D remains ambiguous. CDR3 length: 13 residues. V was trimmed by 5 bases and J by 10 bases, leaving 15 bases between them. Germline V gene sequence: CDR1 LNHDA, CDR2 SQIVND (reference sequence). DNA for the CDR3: TGTGCCAGTAGTCCCACCCCTTGGAGCGAGCAGTTCTTC. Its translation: CASSPTPWSEQFF. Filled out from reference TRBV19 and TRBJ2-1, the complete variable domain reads DGGITQSPKYLFRKEGQNVTLSCEQNLNHDAMYWYRQDPGQGLRLIYYSQIVNDFQKGDIAEGYSVSREKKESFPLTVTSAQKNPTAFYLCASSPTPWSEQFFGPGTRLTVL.

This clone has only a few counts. The chain's CDR3 is CASRAGVVTDTQYF. The CDR3 DNA sequence: TGTGCCAGCCGGGCAGGGGTTGTCACAGATACGCAGTATTTT. The V gene is TRBV27, the J gene TRBJ2-3; possibly TRBD1 for D (6 bases). Per the germline V gene, CDR1 is MNHEY and CDR2 is SMNVEV (reference sequence). This CDR3 has 14 residues. The ends were cut back, 8 bases at V and 2 bases at J, with 14 bases in the middle.

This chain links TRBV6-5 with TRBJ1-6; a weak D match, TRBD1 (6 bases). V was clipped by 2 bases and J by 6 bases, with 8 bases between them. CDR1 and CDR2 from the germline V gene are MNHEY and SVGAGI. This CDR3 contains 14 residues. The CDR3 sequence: CASSYGGSNSPLHF. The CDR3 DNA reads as TGTGCCAGCAGTTACGGGGGCTCTAATTCACCCCTCCACTTT.

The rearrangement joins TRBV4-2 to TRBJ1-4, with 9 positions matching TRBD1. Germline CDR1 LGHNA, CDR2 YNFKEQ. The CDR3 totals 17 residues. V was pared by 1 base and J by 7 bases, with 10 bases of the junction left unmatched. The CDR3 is CASSQVTGQGIGEKLFF. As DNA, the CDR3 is TGTGCCAGCAGCCAAGTTACAGGACAGGGGATAGGTGAAAAACTGTTTTTT.

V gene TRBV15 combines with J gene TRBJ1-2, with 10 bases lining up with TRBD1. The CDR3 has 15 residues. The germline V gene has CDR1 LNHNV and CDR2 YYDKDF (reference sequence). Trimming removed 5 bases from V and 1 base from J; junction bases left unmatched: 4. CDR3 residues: CATSGRDRGNYGYTF. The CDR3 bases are TGTGCCACCAGCGGCCGGGACAGGGGTAACTATGGCTACACCTTC. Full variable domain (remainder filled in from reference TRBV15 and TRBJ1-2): DAMVIQNPRYQVTQFGKPVTLSCSQTLNHNVMYWYQQKSSQAPKLLFHYYDKDFNNEADTPDNFQSRRPNTSFCFLDIRSPGLGDTAMYLCATSGRDRGNYGYTFGSGTRLTVV.

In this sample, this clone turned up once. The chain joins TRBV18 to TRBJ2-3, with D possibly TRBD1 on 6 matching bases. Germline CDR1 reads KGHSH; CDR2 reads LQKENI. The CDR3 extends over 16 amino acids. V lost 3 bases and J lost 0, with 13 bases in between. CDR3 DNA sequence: TGTGCCAGCTCACCGACCGGGACATTAAGCACAGATACGCAGTATTTT. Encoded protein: CASSPTGTLSTDTQYF.

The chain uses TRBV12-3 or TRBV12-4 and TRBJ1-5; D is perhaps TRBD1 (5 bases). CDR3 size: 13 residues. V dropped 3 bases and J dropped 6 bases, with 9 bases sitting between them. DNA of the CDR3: TGTGCCAGCAGTTTCAGGGAGGGTCAGCCCCAGCATTTT. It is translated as CASSFREGQPQHF.

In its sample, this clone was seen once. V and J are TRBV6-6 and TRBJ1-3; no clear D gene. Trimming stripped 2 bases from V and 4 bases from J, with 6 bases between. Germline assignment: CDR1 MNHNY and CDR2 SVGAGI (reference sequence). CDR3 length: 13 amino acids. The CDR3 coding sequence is TGTGCCAGCAGTTACACGAGGGGAAACACCATATATTTT. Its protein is CASSYTRGNTIYF.

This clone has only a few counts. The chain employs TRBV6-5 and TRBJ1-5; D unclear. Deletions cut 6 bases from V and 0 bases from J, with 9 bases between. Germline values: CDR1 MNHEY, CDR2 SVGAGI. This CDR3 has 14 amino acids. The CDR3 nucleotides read TGTGCCAGCAGGCCGACATATAGCAATCAGCCCCAGCATTTT. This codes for CASRPTYSNQPQHF.

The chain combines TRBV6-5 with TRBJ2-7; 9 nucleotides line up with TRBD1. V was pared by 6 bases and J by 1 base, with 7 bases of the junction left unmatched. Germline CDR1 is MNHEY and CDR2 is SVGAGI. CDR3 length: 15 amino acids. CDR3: CASSSDRGVSYEQYF. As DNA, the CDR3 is TGTGCCAGCAGCTCCGACAGGGGGGTTTCCTACGAGCAGTACTTC.

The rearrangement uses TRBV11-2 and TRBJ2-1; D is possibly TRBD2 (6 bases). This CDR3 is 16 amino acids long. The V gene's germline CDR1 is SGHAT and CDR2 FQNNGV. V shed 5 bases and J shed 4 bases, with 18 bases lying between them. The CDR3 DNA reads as TGTGCCAGCAGCCCCTCGGACCCGGGGAGGTACAATGAGCAGTTCTTC. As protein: CASSPSDPGRYNEQFF. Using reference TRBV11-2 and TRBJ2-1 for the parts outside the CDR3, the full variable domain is EAGVAQSPRYKIIEKRQSVAFWCNPISGHATLYWYQQILGQGPKLLIQFQNNGVVDDSQLPKDRFSAERLKGVDSTLKIQPAKLEDSAVYLCASSPSDPGRYNEQFFGPGTRLTVL.

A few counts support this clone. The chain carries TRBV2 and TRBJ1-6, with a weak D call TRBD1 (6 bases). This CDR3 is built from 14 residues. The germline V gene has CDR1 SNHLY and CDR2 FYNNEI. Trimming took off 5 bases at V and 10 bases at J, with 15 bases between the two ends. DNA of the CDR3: TGTGCCAGCAGTCTACAGGGTAAAGGGTCACCCCTCCACTTT. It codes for CASSLQGKGSPLHF.

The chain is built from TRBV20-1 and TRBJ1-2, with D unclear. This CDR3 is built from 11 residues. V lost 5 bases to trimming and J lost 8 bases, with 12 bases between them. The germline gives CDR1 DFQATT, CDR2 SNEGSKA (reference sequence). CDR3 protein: CSASPRAGYTF. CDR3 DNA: TGCAGTGCTTCTCCAAGAGCGGGCTACACCTTC.

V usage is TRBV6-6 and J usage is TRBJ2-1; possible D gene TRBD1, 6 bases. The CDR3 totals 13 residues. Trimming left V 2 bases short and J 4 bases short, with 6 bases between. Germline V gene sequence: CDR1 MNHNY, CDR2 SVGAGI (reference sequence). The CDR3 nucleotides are TGTGCCAGCAGTTACCAGGGGTACAATGAGCAGTTCTTC. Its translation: CASSYQGYNEQFF.